This T cell receptor (beta chain) was identified in a study of blood T cell repertoires in COVID-19. As for the study in general: Sites in the United States, Italy and Spain provided acute and convalescent COVID-19 samples.

In germline, CDR1 is PRHDT, CDR2 FYEKMQ (reference sequence). After removal of 4 bases from V and 7 bases from J, the junction contained 10 bases not matched to a gene. This CDR3 is 17 amino acids long. Data came from immunoSEQ multiplex PCR; TCRdb stores just in-frame clones and leaves some out. The table lists 160,000 or so clones, over 80% of them singletons, with approximately 4.1% in the top ten. This TCR was recovered from a woman in her fifties or sixties who had recovered from COVID-19. The specimen sequenced was peripheral blood. The chain has TRBV13 and TRBJ2-2; the match to TRBD1 covers 12 bases. This CDR3 reads CASSSPWGQGAIGELFF. The CDR3 DNA follows: TGTGCCAGCAGCTCCCCATGGGGACAGGGGGCTATCGGGGAGCTGTTTTTT. The whole variable domain, filled in from reference TRBV13 and TRBJ2-2, reads AAGVIQSPRHLIKEKRETATLKCYPIPRHDTVYWYQQGPGQDPQFLISFYEKMQSDKGSIPDRFSAQQFSDYHSELNMSSLELGDSALYFCASSSPWGQGAIGELFFGEGSRLTVL.